Below, one TCR beta chain is given with its context. No antigen is known for it. Looked up from germline, CDR1 is SEHNR and CDR2 is FQNEAQ (reference sequence). Trimming at V came to 4 bases and at J to 9 bases, leaving 10 bases not matched to a gene. The CDR3 runs 16 residues. The data are from a study of T-cell memory formation after mild COVID-19. Across the study: Largely donor-specific sequence clusters came from two donors. Findings of the study overall: Some responding clones appeared in pre-infection memory, suggesting cross-reactive memory joined. Contracting CD8+ clones were enriched in EMRA, CD4+ mainly in CM and EM.

It was 5'RACE with constant-segment primers that produced the TCR alpha and TCR beta cDNA libraries, which carried sample barcodes and UMIs. TCRdb analysed the 5' RACE reads with MiXCR anew, one entry per CDR3 protein. The table includes over 400,000 distinct CDR3 sequences, 20% to 25% detected once. The rearrangement links TRBV7-9 to TRBJ2-7; TRBD2 aligns across 15 bases. The sequenced sample consisted of PBMCs or a T cell subset sorted from them (not recorded which). This receptor was obtained from an adult woman who had mild COVID-19 (a few samples of this study predate the infection). Cell type and time point are not known. For the CDR3, the DNA is TGTGCCAGCAGCTCCGGGACTAGCGGGAGGCCCCTCGGGCAGTACTTC. It is translated as CASSSGTSGRPLGQYF.